These 23 T cell receptor beta chains originate from one sample sequenced in a study of spatial heterogeneity in lung cancer. Study-level points and caveats: Intratumoral expanded alpha and beta TCR counts were found to track tumor mutation counts.

Their cognate antigens are unknown. The time point is: sample taken at primary tumor resection. TCRdb analysed the 5' RACE reads with MiXCR anew, one entry per CDR3 protein. The sample has roughly 5,200 distinct CDR3 sequences; 3.9% are singletons. The source was lung tumor tissue, collected at surgery. These receptors were obtained from a female donor with early-stage non-small cell lung cancer.

This clonotype is medium-sized within its sample. The chain links TRBV2 to TRBJ2-5; maybe TRBD2 (6 bases). The CDR3 is 16 residues long. The germline gives CDR1 SNHLY, CDR2 FYNNEI. With 10 bases removed from V and 3 bases from J, the gap between germline ends came to 24 bases. The DNA of the CDR3 is TGTGCCACCCCGGGACTCGAGACCAGGAGGGAAGAGACCCAGTACTTC. It yields the protein CATPGLETRREETQYF.

This clonotype was counted ten times or more. The J gene is TRBJ1-1, the V gene TRBV19, with D hard to call. The germline V gene encodes CDR1 LNHDA and CDR2 SQIVND (reference sequence). The V and J ends lost 7 bases and 3 bases respectively, with 18 bases between them. The CDR3 has 15 amino acids. The CDR3 reads CASNKASAVDTEAFF. CDR3 nucleotide sequence: TGTGCCAGTAATAAGGCGAGCGCTGTCGACACTGAAGCTTTCTTT. Looking up the rest from reference TRBV19 and TRBJ1-1 gives the full variable domain: DGGITQSPKYLFRKEGQNVTLSCEQNLNHDAMYWYRQDPGQGLRLIYYSQIVNDFQKGDIAEGYSVSREKKESFPLTVTSAQKNPTAFYLCASNKASAVDTEAFFGQGTRLTVV.

This clonotype has a count of ten or more. V usage is TRBV11-2 and J usage is TRBJ2-7, with D hard to call. Trimming cost V 1 base and J 10 bases, with 14 bases left between them. Germline CDR1 SGHAT, CDR2 FQNNGV. The CDR3 contains 13 residues. CDR3 protein: CASSLGMGSPQYF. The CDR3 coding sequence is TGTGCCAGCAGCTTAGGAATGGGAAGCCCCCAGTACTTC.

By frequency in the sample, this clonotype is medium-sized. The V gene is TRBV3-1, the J gene TRBJ2-1; 7 bases are a match to TRBD2. CDR1 and CDR2 (germline): LGHDT, YNNKEL (reference sequence). There are 15 residues in the CDR3. V was clipped by 4 bases and J by 4 bases; unmatched bases: 7. CDR3 nucleotide sequence: TGTGCCAGCAGCCCCTATGGGGGGGGATACAATGAGCAGTTCTTC. Translating gives CASSPYGGGYNEQFF.

This clonotype was found many times. The V gene is TRBV5-1, the J gene TRBJ2-5, with a possible D match to TRBD2 (6 bases). This CDR3 region has 15 residues. CDR1 SGHRS and CDR2 YFSETQ come from the germline V gene. Trimming took 4 bases from V and 0 from J, leaving 13 bases between them. The chain's CDR3 is CASSGRSGHQETQYF. The CDR3 coding sequence is TGCGCCAGCAGCGGGAGGAGCGGTCACCAAGAGACCCAGTACTTC. Complete variable domain (other parts from reference TRBV5-1 and TRBJ2-5): KAGVTQTPRYLIKTRGQQVTLSCSPISGHRSVSWYQQTPGQGLQFLFEYFSETQRNKGNFPGRFSGRQFSNSRSEMNVSTLELGDSALYLCASSGRSGHQETQYFGPGTRLLVL.

By frequency in the sample, this clonotype is medium-sized (0.01 to 0.1%). The chain joins TRBV11-2 to TRBJ2-3; D may match TRBD1 or TRBD2 (5 bases each). Germline assignment: CDR1 SGHAT and CDR2 FQNNGV. Trimming took 5 bases from V and 3 from J, leaving 12 bases between them. This CDR3 spans 14 amino acids. The CDR3 protein is CASSRGGRTDTQYF. CDR3 sequence (DNA): TGTGCCAGCAGCCGGGGCGGCAGGACAGATACGCAGTATTTT.

This clonotype was counted ten times or more. V and J are TRBV12-3 or TRBV12-4 and TRBJ1-5; no firm D call. The length of the CDR3 is 14 residues. The V end lost 2 bases, the J end lost 13 bases, and 18 bases lay between the germline ends. The CDR3 DNA is TGTGCCAGCAGTTTATCGGGTCCGAGACCCAAACAGCATTTT. It translates to CASSLSGPRPKQHF.

By sample share, this clonotype is medium-sized (0.01 to 0.1%). This chain uses TRBV9 with TRBJ2-3; maybe TRBD2 (6 bases). Germline CDR1 and CDR2: SGDLS and YYNGEE. CDR3 length: 16 residues. The V end was cut by 6 bases, the J end by 2 bases, with 19 bases between. The CDR3 bases are TGTGCCAGCAACCCTACAGCGGGTCCCCACACAGATACGCAGTATTTT. This gives the protein CASNPTAGPHTDTQYF.

The sample holds a few counts of this clonotype. V gene TRBV7-8 combines with J gene TRBJ2-3; the D is unclear. Looked up from germline, CDR1 is SGHVS and CDR2 is FQNEAQ. Deletions cut 5 bases from V and 6 bases from J, with 12 bases between. The CDR3 is 13 amino acids. The CDR3 protein is CASSGPPADTQYF. In DNA, the CDR3 is TGTGCCAGCAGCGGACCCCCGGCGGATACGCAGTATTTT.

This clonotype is judged medium-sized. The rearrangement joins TRBV4-1 to TRBJ2-7; no reliable D call. V was clipped by 0 bases and J by 4 bases, with 7 bases between them. Germline CDR1 is MGHRA and CDR2 is YSYEKL. CDR3 size: 13 residues. CDR3 protein: CASSQDFRYEQYF. For the CDR3, the DNA is TGCGCCAGCAGCCAAGACTTTAGATACGAGCAGTACTTC.

This clonotype was seen ten or more times. The rearrangement joins TRBV18 to TRBJ2-7; tentatively, D is TRBD1 (6 bases). The germline V gene encodes CDR1 KGHSH and CDR2 LQKENI. The CDR3 covers 15 residues. Trimming cost V 3 bases and J 5 bases, with 17 bases left between them. CDR3 bases: TGTGCCAGCTCACCCCAACAGGGAAATTTCCACGAGCAGTACTTC. It specifies CASSPQQGNFHEQYF.

This clonotype was seen repeatedly, ten times or more. This CDR3 is CAWRRMSGTEAFF. The CDR3 DNA sequence: TGTGCCTGGAGGAGAATGTCGGGCACTGAAGCTTTCTTT. The chain couples TRBV30 to TRBJ1-1, with unresolved D. V was clipped by 3 bases and J by 4 bases, with 12 bases between them. The CDR3 contains 13 residues. Germline CDR1 and CDR2: GTSNPN and SVGIG (reference sequence).

This clonotype appeared many times. The CDR3 loop is CSARPKVNQPQHF. CDR3 bases: TGCAGTGCCCGCCCCAAGGTAAATCAGCCCCAGCATTTT. The gene calls are TRBV20-1 and TRBJ1-5; D is unclear. The CDR3 is 13 amino acids. The ends were cut back, 6 bases at V and 4 bases at J, with 13 bases in the middle. Per germline, CDR1 DFQATT and CDR2 SNEGSKA (reference sequence).

This clonotype was seen ten or more times. The CDR3: CASSVSPSSYNEQFF. In DNA, the CDR3 is TGTGCCAGCAGCGTCAGTCCGAGCTCCTACAATGAGCAGTTCTTC. The chain couples TRBV9 to TRBJ2-1; D not resolved. CDR1 SGDLS and CDR2 YYNGEE come from the germline V gene. V lost 2 bases to trimming and J lost 0 bases, with 9 bases between them. The CDR3 length is 15 residues.

The sample holds many counts of this clonotype. This could be a read error, since a much larger clone is one nucleotide away. This sequence joins TRBV13 and TRBJ1-2; possibly TRBD1 for D (6 bases). There are 16 residues in the CDR3. CDR1 and CDR2 (germline): PRHDT, FYEKMQ (reference sequence). The CDR3 nucleotides are TGTGCCAGCAGCCGGAAAGGGGGGACTCTCGGCTATGGCTACAACTTC. It is translated as CASSRKGGTLGYGYNF. Looking up the rest from reference TRBV13 and TRBJ1-2 gives the full variable domain: AAGVIQSPRHLIKEKRETATLKCYPIPRHDTVYWYQQGPGQDPQFLISFYEKMQSDKGSIPDRFSAQQFSDYHSELNMSSLELGDSALYFCASSRKGGTLGYGYNFGSGTRLTVV.

This clonotype rates as medium-sized (0.01 to 0.1%). The V call is TRBV3-1, the J call TRBJ2-1; 7 bases align to TRBD2. Unmatched junction bases numbered 6, after V lost 1 base and J lost 6 bases. The length of the CDR3 is 15 residues. Germline CDR1 reads LGHDT; CDR2 reads YNNKEL (reference sequence). The CDR3 DNA reads as TGTGCCAGCAGCCAAGTGGCGGGAGCCAGCAATGAGCAGTTCTTC. Translated, it gives CASSQVAGASNEQFF.

The sample holds many counts of this clonotype. This rearrangement joins TRBV4-1 to TRBJ1-5, with D unclear. CDR1 and CDR2 from the germline V gene are MGHRA and YSYEKL. The CDR3 is 16 amino acids. Trimming cost V 1 base and J 0 bases, with 10 bases left between them. This CDR3 reads CASSQVSAVSNQPQHF. The CDR3 coding sequence is TGCGCCAGCAGCCAAGTAAGTGCGGTTAGCAATCAGCCCCAGCATTTT.

This clonotype was detected many times. The chain combines TRBV9 with TRBJ2-5; TRBD2 agrees at 9 bases. CDR3 length equals 19 residues. Unmatched junction bases numbered 16, after V lost 0 bases and J lost 4 bases. Germline V CDR1 and CDR2: SGDLS, YYNGEE. CDR3 DNA: TGTGCCAGCAGCGTAGGGCCATTCTTAGCGGGAGAACTCCCAGAGACCCAGTACTTC. Protein: CASSVGPFLAGELPETQYF. Full variable domain (missing parts from reference TRBV9 and TRBJ2-5): DSGVTQTPKHLITATGQRVTLRCSPRSGDLSVYWYQQSLDQGLQFLIQYYNGEERAKGNILERFSAQQFPDLHSELNLSSLELGDSALYFCASSVGPFLAGELPETQYFGPGTRLLVL.

The sample holds many counts of this clonotype. The chain carries TRBV7-9 and TRBJ2-7; 11 nucleotides match TRBD1. After removal of 4 bases from V and 3 bases from J, the junction contained 8 bases not matched to a gene. Germline CDR1 reads SEHNR; CDR2 reads FQNEAQ (reference sequence). CDR3 length: 16 amino acids. CDR3 sequence (DNA): TGTGCCAGCAGCTCGGATTGGGGACAGGGGGACTACGAGCAGTACTTC. Its translation is CASSSDWGQGDYEQYF.

This clonotype was detected many times. The chain has TRBV10-3 and TRBJ1-6, with TRBD1 identical over 10 bases. The V gene end was trimmed by 3 bases and the J gene end by 7 bases; junction bases not matched to a gene: 3. Germline V lookup: CDR1 ENHRY, CDR2 SYGVKD. This CDR3 has 15 residues. The CDR3 DNA is TGTGCCATCAGTGACGGACAGGGGGGAAATTCACCCCTCCACTTT. Its protein product is CAISDGQGGNSPLHF.

This clonotype was counted ten times or more. CDR3 DNA: TGTGCCAGCAGCTTTGGGGACACAGATACGCAGTATTTT. It specifies CASSFGDTDTQYF. V gene TRBV7-2 combines with J gene TRBJ2-3; no firm D call. V was cut by 3 bases and J by 2 bases, with 6 bases left in between. The germline gives CDR1 SGHTA, CDR2 FQGNSA. The CDR3 is 13 residues long.

This clonotype showed up many times. The chain links TRBV10-2 to TRBJ1-2, with D unclear. The germline gives CDR1 WSHSY, CDR2 SAAADI. There are 16 residues in the CDR3. The V end lost 0 bases, the J end lost 2 bases, and 13 bases lay between the germline ends. The CDR3 DNA reads as TGCGCCAGCAGTGAGTCGCGTCAGGCCCTGAACTATGGCTACACCTTC. It yields the protein CASSESRQALNYGYTF.

This clonotype is labeled as medium-sized. The chain couples TRBV11-2 to TRBJ2-1; unclear D gene. V lost 5 bases and J 8 bases, leaving 16 bases between the germline ends. Germline CDR1 is SGHAT and CDR2 is FQNNGV. This CDR3 region has 14 residues. This chain's CDR3 is CASSNGHRGDEQFF. The CDR3 nucleotides are TGTGCCAGCAGCAACGGCCACCGTGGCGATGAGCAGTTCTTC.